These 31 T cell receptor beta chains share one sample of origin, sequenced in a study of OX40 agonist ivuxolimab in advanced cancers. Clones were read by immunoSEQ multiplex PCR, and TCRdb kept only the in-frame ones, dropping some. The repertoire holds 55,000 to 95,000 clones, with 88% as singletons. This specimen was CD4+ or CD8+ T cells sorted from blood, taken in a trial of the OX40 agonist ivuxolimab. The receptors derive from an adult with an advanced solid tumor such as melanoma, head and neck, liver or kidney cancer.

The chain uses TRBV2 and TRBJ1-5; 9 bases agree with TRBD1. CDR1 and CDR2 from the germline V gene are SNHLY and FYNNEI. This CDR3 is 17 amino acids long. V shed 3 bases and J 4 bases; nucleotides not matched to a gene: 10. CDR3 sequence reads: CASSDPTRQGENQPQHF. The CDR3 coding sequence is TGTGCCAGCAGTGACCCAACTAGACAGGGGGAAAATCAGCCCCAGCATTTT.

This chain joins TRBV7-2 and TRBJ1-5; possibly TRBD1 for D (5 bases). The germline gives CDR1 SGHTA, CDR2 FQGNSA. V shed 4 bases and J shed 3 bases, with 16 bases lying between them. The length of the CDR3 is 16 residues. CDR3 amino acids: CASSSGTAIYNQPQHF. The CDR3 region has the DNA TGTGCCAGCAGCTCAGGGACGGCAATATACAATCAGCCCCAGCATTTT. Combining the CDR3 with reference TRBV7-2 and TRBJ1-5 gives the whole variable domain GAGVSQSPSNKVTEKGKDVELRCDPISGHTALYWYRQSLGQGLEFLIYFQGNSAPDKSGLPSDRFSAERTGGSVSTLTIQRTQQEDSAVYLCASSSGTAIYNQPQHFGDGTRLSIL.

The CDR3 protein is CASSDPLRTDYNSPLHF. CDR3 DNA sequence: TGTGCCAGCAGTGATCCTCTCCGGACAGATTATAATTCACCCCTCCACTTT. This sequence joins TRBV6-1 and TRBJ1-6; a possible D gene is TRBD1 (6 bases). Germline V gene data show CDR1 as MNHNS and CDR2 as SASEGT. The germline V and J ends were trimmed by 3 bases and 4 bases, with 16 bases remaining between them. The CDR3 is made up of 17 amino acids.

The gene calls are TRBV7-9 and TRBJ1-4; no clear D gene. Trimming took 1 base from V and 3 from J, leaving 9 bases between them. Germline values: CDR1 SEHNR, CDR2 FQNEAQ (reference sequence). This CDR3 has 15 amino acids. The CDR3 is CASSLGAGSNEKLFF. The CDR3 nucleotides are TGTGCCAGCAGCTTAGGGGCTGGTTCTAATGAAAAACTGTTTTTT.

The chain is built from TRBV28 and TRBJ2-5; the D is unclear. Trimming took 2 bases from V and 5 from J, leaving 3 bases between them. The CDR3 is made up of 11 amino acids. Germline lookup yields CDR1 MDHEN and CDR2 SYDVKM. CDR3 nucleotides: TGTGCCAGCAGTTTAGCCGAGACCCAGTACTTC. This encodes CASSLAETQYF.

The J gene is TRBJ2-6, the V gene TRBV10-2, with 7 bases matching TRBD2. This CDR3 spans 13 amino acids. The J segment lost 8 bases and the V segment lost 6 bases, leaving 4 bases of the junction unmatched. The germline V gene has CDR1 WSHSY and CDR2 SAAADI. The CDR3 reads CASRTSDSNVLTF. The CDR3 region has the DNA TGCGCCAGCAGAACTAGCGACTCCAACGTCCTGACTTTC.

This clone occurred once. V gene TRBV6-5 combines with J gene TRBJ1-1; 8 bases map to TRBD1. J was trimmed by 5 bases and V by 7 bases; bases with no gene match: 6. The CDR3 loop spans 13 amino acids. CDR1 and CDR2 from the germline V gene are MNHEY and SVGAGI. CDR3 sequence reads: CASTTTGGTEAFF. CDR3 sequence (DNA): TGTGCCAGCACCACAACAGGGGGTACTGAAGCTTTCTTT.

This clone was detected only a few times. The chain employs TRBV18 and TRBJ2-1; TRBD2 agrees at 12 bases. This CDR3 region has 15 residues. Germline loops: CDR1 KGHSH, CDR2 LQKENI. V lost 2 bases to trimming and J lost 12 bases; unmatched junction nucleotides: 8. CDR3 DNA sequence: TGTGCCAGCTCACCAGAACTAGCGGGAGGTCGGGTGCAGTTCTTC. Amino acids: CASSPELAGGRVQFF.

Only one count was recorded for this clone. The chain carries TRBV7-8 and TRBJ1-4; TRBD1 aligns across 8 bases. Germline CDR1 SGHVS, CDR2 FQNEAQ. Trimming took 4 bases from V and 4 from J; bases not matched to a gene: 8. The CDR3 loop spans 16 amino acids. The CDR3 DNA follows: TGTGCCAGCAGCTCGGTACTAGGACAGGGTAATGAAAAACTGTTTTTT. It translates to CASSSVLGQGNEKLFF.

The V and J genes are TRBV5-1 and TRBJ2-1, with D perhaps TRBD1 or TRBD2 (6 bases each). Germline values: CDR1 SGHRS, CDR2 YFSETQ. The CDR3 runs 14 residues. V was cut by 0 bases and J by 7 bases, with 11 bases left in between. CDR3 coding DNA: TGCGCCAGCAGCTTGGGGGGGGCCCTGAATGAGCAGTTCTTC. It is translated as CASSLGGALNEQFF.

V gene TRBV14 combines with J gene TRBJ2-7, with 10 bases aligning to TRBD1. The germline CDR1 and CDR2 sequences are SGHDN and FVKESK. With 7 bases clipped from V and 5 bases from J, the junction kept 11 bases outside the gene matches. The CDR3 loop spans 15 amino acids. The CDR3 nucleotides read TGTGCCAGCAAACTTGCCGGGACAGGGGTCCACGAGCAGTACTTC. Its translation is CASKLAGTGVHEQYF. The whole variable domain, remainder taken from reference TRBV14 and TRBJ2-7, is EAGVTQFPSHSVIEKGQTVTLRCDPISGHDNLYWYRRVMGKEIKFLLHFVKESKQDESGMPNNRFLAERTGGTYSTLKVQPAELEDSGVYFCASKLAGTGVHEQYFGPGTRLTVT.

The chain joins TRBV6-5 to TRBJ1-6; D may be TRBD1 (6 bases). V lost 2 bases to trimming and J lost 7 bases, with 12 bases between them. The CDR3 extends over 15 amino acids. Germline V CDR1 and CDR2: MNHEY, SVGAGI. In DNA, the CDR3 is TGTGCCAGCAGTTACAGCTTGAGGGGGAATTCACCCCTCCACTTT. Translation gives CASSYSLRGNSPLHF.

V is TRBV5-8 and J is TRBJ1-2; D is unresolved. Trimming left V 4 bases short and J 0 bases short, with 19 bases between. The germline gives CDR1 SGHTS, CDR2 YDEGEE. The length of the CDR3 is 17 residues. The CDR3 nucleotides read TGTGCCAGCAGCCTCCGAGACCATCACCTCCCTAACTATGGCTACACCTTC. Protein sequence: CASSLRDHHLPNYGYTF. The variable domain in full, completed from reference TRBV5-8 and TRBJ1-2, reads EAGVTQSPTHLIKTRGQQATLRCSPISGHTSVYWYQQALGLGLQFLLWYDEGEERNRGNFPPRFSGRQFPNYSSELNVNALELEDSALYLCASSLRDHHLPNYGYTFGSGTRLTVV.

The V gene is TRBV27, the J gene TRBJ2-1; weak D call: TRBD1 (6 bases). CDR1 and CDR2 (germline): MNHEY, SMNVEV (reference sequence). This CDR3 has 13 residues. Deletions cut 6 bases from V and 4 bases from J, with 10 bases between. In nucleotides, the CDR3 is TGTGCCAGCAGCCCCGGACAGTACAATGAGCAGTTCTTC. This translates into CASSPGQYNEQFF.

The chain uses TRBV30 and TRBJ1-4; tentative D call: TRBD1 (6 bases). This CDR3 contains 16 residues. Trimming removed 3 bases at V and 14 bases at J, with 28 bases between. Germline CDR1 and CDR2: GTSNPN and SVGIG (reference sequence). The CDR3 here is CAWRTANEKAPRGLFF. In nucleotides, the CDR3 is TGTGCCTGGAGGACTGCTAATGAAAAGGCACCAAGGGGGCTGTTTTTT.

This chain links TRBV6-4 with TRBJ1-1, with D unclear. This CDR3 has 14 amino acids. Germline V lookup: CDR1 MRHNA, CDR2 SNTAGT. V lost 9 bases and J 3 bases, leaving 17 bases between the germline ends. The CDR3 coding sequence is TGTGCCAGTCTCATAGGAAGGGTGGACACTGAAGCTTTCTTT. This gives the protein CASLIGRVDTEAFF.

The chain joins TRBV11-3 to TRBJ1-1; D gene unclear. Trimming left V 1 base short and J 10 bases short, with 13 bases between. Germline-derived CDR1 and CDR2 are SGHNT and YENEEA. CDR3 size: 13 residues. The CDR3 DNA reads as TGTGCCAGCAGCTTAGGCTACATAGAGGGAGCTTTCTTT. Translating gives CASSLGYIEGAFF.

This sequence joins TRBV29-1 and TRBJ1-5; D gene uncertain. Germline assignment: CDR1 SQVTM and CDR2 ANQGSEA. V shed 4 bases and J shed 2 bases, with 6 bases lying between them. This CDR3 comprises 12 residues. In DNA, the CDR3 is TGCAGCGTTGGGGCGGGCAATCAGCCCCAGCATTTT. Translating it yields CSVGAGNQPQHF. Full variable domain (rest looked up from reference TRBV29-1 and TRBJ1-5): SAVISQKPSRDICQRGTSLTIQCQVDSQVTMMFWYRQQPGQSLTLIATANQGSEATYESGFVIDKFPISRPNLTFSTLTVSNMSPEDSSIYLCSVGAGNQPQHFGDGTRLSIL.

The V call is TRBV29-1, the J call TRBJ2-6, with 8 positions matching TRBD1. The V gene's germline CDR1 is SQVTM and CDR2 ANQGSEA. Unmatched junction bases numbered 8, after V lost 5 bases and J lost 2 bases. CDR3 length equals 16 residues. The CDR3 nucleotides read TGCAGCGTTTACGACAGGGGAGAGACTGGGGCCAACGTCCTGACTTTC. Protein sequence: CSVYDRGETGANVLTF.

The chain recombines TRBV4-2 with TRBJ2-7; 7 nucleotides align to TRBD2. J was trimmed by 5 bases and V by 0 bases; bases with no gene match: 10. Germline V CDR1 and CDR2: LGHNA, YNFKEQ. This CDR3 is 16 amino acids long. CDR3 in DNA: TGTGCCAGCAGCCAAGAAGGGGAGGGCTTCATTAACGAGCAGTACTTC. This encodes CASSQEGEGFINEQYF.

V is TRBV7-9 and J is TRBJ1-4; maybe TRBD1 (5 bases). The CDR3 has 14 amino acids. Between the trimmed V and J ends, which lost 4 bases and 8 bases, there was a span of 14 bases. Germline CDR1 reads SEHNR; CDR2 reads FQNEAQ (reference sequence). The CDR3 DNA reads as TGTGCCAGCAGCTCCCATGGGGGTAGGGAAAAACTGTTTTTT. Its translation is CASSSHGGREKLFF.

Details on this clone: Other DNA sequences in the same sample also yield this CDR3. V and J are TRBV29-1 and TRBJ2-5; 12 bases match TRBD1. Germline V gene data show CDR1 as SQVTM and CDR2 as ANQGSEA. V was pared by 3 bases and J by 5 bases, with 4 bases of the junction left unmatched. This CDR3 contains 14 residues. The CDR3 coding sequence is TGCAGCGTTGAGGGGGACAGGGGGCGGGAGACCCAGTACTTC. Translated, it gives CSVEGDRGRETQYF.

The chain's CDR3 is CAWSPRGLGTDTQYF. CDR3 nucleotides: TGTGCCTGGAGTCCCAGGGGGCTTGGCACAGATACGCAGTATTTT. This rearrangement joins TRBV30 to TRBJ2-3, with 8 bases aligning to TRBD1. V lost 2 bases and J lost 1; bases outside the gene matches: 5. CDR3 size: 15 residues. In germline, CDR1 is GTSNPN, CDR2 SVGIG (reference sequence).

This chain joins TRBV5-5 and TRBJ2-1; 8 bases fit TRBD2. Looked up from germline, CDR1 is SGHKS and CDR2 is YYEKEE (reference sequence). This CDR3 is built from 15 residues. The V gene end was trimmed by 4 bases and the J gene end by 6 bases; junction bases not matched to a gene: 9. CDR3: CASSTLAGHGNEQFF. The CDR3 DNA follows: TGTGCCAGCAGCACGCTAGCGGGCCACGGCAATGAGCAGTTCTTC.

V usage is TRBV25-1 and J usage is TRBJ1-2; the match to TRBD1 covers 8 bases. CDR3 length: 13 residues. Germline trimming cut 6 bases from V and 4 bases from J; bases unmatched to any gene: 4. Germline assignment: CDR1 MGHDK and CDR2 SYGVNS. The CDR3 DNA reads TGTGCCAGCAGGCAGGGGGCTCGCTATGGCTACACCTTC. Its translation is CASRQGARYGYTF.

The rearrangement links TRBV6-1 to TRBJ1-1; D is unresolved. CDR3 length: 14 residues. Deletions cut 6 bases from V and 7 bases from J, with 18 bases between. CDR1 MNHNS and CDR2 SASEGT come from the germline V gene. The DNA for the CDR3 is TGTGCCAGCAGGGCAGGACGCCCGGCGGGTGAAGCTTTCTTT. Protein: CASRAGRPAGEAFF.

Regarding this clone: Other DNA sequences of this sample code for an identical CDR3. The rearrangement joins TRBV9 to TRBJ1-1; possibly TRBD1 for D (5 bases). The CDR3 is 13 amino acids. Per germline, CDR1 SGDLS and CDR2 YYNGEE. The V and J ends lost 4 bases and 5 bases respectively, with 12 bases between them. CDR3 nucleotide sequence: TGTGCCAGCAGCTACGGGGACGCAACTGAAGCTTTCTTT. This translates into CASSYGDATEAFF.

This clone occurred once. The CDR3 bases are TGTGCCAGCAGTTATACTGACCAATACACTGAAGCTTTCTTT. Amino acids: CASSYTDQYTEAFF. V and J are TRBV6-6 and TRBJ1-1, with unresolved D. The CDR3 loop spans 14 amino acids. V gave up 3 bases and J gave up 3 bases, with 11 bases separating them. The germline CDR1 and CDR2 sequences are MNHNY and SVGAGI (reference sequence).

The rearrangement links TRBV15 to TRBJ2-3; no definite D call. The CDR3 is made up of 12 amino acids. V was cut by 1 base and J by 5 bases, with 4 bases left in between. Germline-derived CDR1 and CDR2 are LNHNV and YYDKDF (reference sequence). The CDR3 region is CATSRVGDTQYF. DNA of the CDR3: TGTGCCACCAGCAGAGTTGGAGATACGCAGTATTTT.

The chain joins TRBV18 to TRBJ2-1, with D maybe TRBD2 (5 bases). In germline, CDR1 is KGHSH, CDR2 LQKENI. This CDR3 has 15 amino acids. V was clipped by 0 bases and J by 4 bases, with 10 bases between them. DNA of the CDR3: TGTGCCAGCTCACCACCGAGCGGACCGTACAATGAGCAGTTCTTC. This sequence encodes CASSPPSGPYNEQFF.

The chain recombines TRBV5-1 with TRBJ2-3, with a weak D call TRBD1 (5 bases). V was clipped by 0 bases and J by 4 bases, with 12 bases between them. The CDR3 totals 15 residues. From germline, CDR1 is SGHRS and CDR2 YFSETQ. The CDR3 coding sequence is TGCGCCAGCAGCTTGGAGGGGCAGATCCCAGATACGCAGTATTTT. It is translated as CASSLEGQIPDTQYF. Variable domain in full (rest from reference TRBV5-1 and TRBJ2-3): KAGVTQTPRYLIKTRGQQVTLSCSPISGHRSVSWYQQTPGQGLQFLFEYFSETQRNKGNFPGRFSGRQFSNSRSEMNVSTLELGDSALYLCASSLEGQIPDTQYFGPGTRLTVL.